These 27 T cell receptor beta chains came from one sample sequenced in a study of shared T cell receptors in the human thymus. Libraries were prepared by immunoSEQ multiplex PCR; TCRdb keeps only in-frame clonotypes and omits some of them. The sample consists of roughly 710,000 clones, approximately 85% of them appearing once. Separately, the same data were catalogued under a study of human thymus T cells.

The specimen was thymocytes. These receptors came from a girl younger than two with a congenital heart defect.

The genes are TRBV10-3 and TRBJ2-7; D may be TRBD2 (5 bases). With 3 bases removed from V and 0 bases from J, the gap between germline ends came to 6 bases. From germline, CDR1 is ENHRY and CDR2 SYGVKD. CDR3 length: 13 residues. In DNA form, the CDR3 reads TGTGCCATCAGTGAAGGGAGCTCCTACGAGCAGTACTTC. Translating gives CAISEGSSYEQYF.

This rearrangement joins TRBV27 to TRBJ2-5, with D perhaps TRBD2 (6 bases). Near its end, the DNA agrees better with TRBJ2-7, so the J call may be wrong. CDR1 MNHEY and CDR2 SMNVEV come from the germline V gene (reference sequence). This CDR3 is 15 amino acids long. CDR3 loop: CASSPRTPGGDEQYF. CDR3 coding DNA: TGTGCCAGCAGTCCCCGGACACCGGGCGGGGACGAGCAGTACTTC.

Comment on this clone: Other nucleotide sequences from this sample produce the same CDR3. The rearrangement links TRBV9 to TRBJ1-3; D gene uncertain. V was cut by 0 bases and J by 0 bases, with 7 bases left in between. Germline CDR1 and CDR2: SGDLS and YYNGEE. There are 15 residues in the CDR3. CDR3 in amino acids: CASSVEGGSGNTIYF. Written as DNA, the CDR3 is TGTGCCAGCAGCGTAGAGGGAGGCTCTGGAAACACCATATATTTT.

The chain recombines TRBV7-9 with TRBJ1-2; perhaps TRBD1 as D (6 bases). Germline CDR1 is SEHNR and CDR2 is FQNEAQ (reference sequence). V dropped 5 bases and J dropped 8 bases, with 15 bases sitting between them. The CDR3 consists of 13 residues. CDR3 nucleotides: TGTGCCAGCAGCCCGCCAGGGGTAGAAGGCTACACCTTC. Amino acids: CASSPPGVEGYTF.

CDR3 coding DNA: TGTGCCAGCAGCTTAGTTCGGGGGATCGGCACAGATACGCAGTATTTT. Its protein is CASSLVRGIGTDTQYF. V usage is TRBV7-2 and J usage is TRBJ2-3, with D perhaps matching TRBD2 (6 bases). V was pared by 1 base and J by 1 base, with 12 bases between. There are 16 residues in the CDR3. Germline V gives CDR1 SGHTA, CDR2 FQGNSA.

Note on this clone: This sample also contains other DNA sequences that code for the same CDR3. The chain links TRBV7-9 to TRBJ2-7, with a tentative D call TRBD1 (6 bases). The CDR3 runs 12 residues. CDR1 and CDR2 from the germline V gene are SEHNR and FQNEAQ (reference sequence). Trimming cost V 2 bases and J 5 bases, with 7 bases left between them. The CDR3 sequence is CASSLRGNEQYF. Here the CDR3 DNA reads TGTGCCAGCAGCTTAAGGGGGAACGAGCAGTACTTC.

The chain carries TRBV5-6 and TRBJ2-7; D perhaps matches TRBD2 (6 bases). V shed 1 base and J shed 1 base, with 15 bases lying between them. Per germline, CDR1 SGHDT and CDR2 YYEEEE. CDR3 length: 16 amino acids. The CDR3 bases are TGTGCCAGCAGCTTGTGCCGGGGGTTAAGGTCCTACGAGCAGTACTTC. As protein: CASSLCRGLRSYEQYF.

The genes are TRBV5-6 and TRBJ1-2, with TRBD1 identical over 10 bases. This CDR3 is built from 14 residues. Germline CDR1 and CDR2: SGHDT and YYEEEE. Unmatched junction bases numbered 9, after V lost 7 bases and J lost 6 bases. The CDR3 reads CASGSGQGVDGYTF. In DNA form, the CDR3 reads TGTGCCAGCGGATCAGGACAGGGGGTAGATGGCTACACCTTC.

This clone was seen a handful of times. V is TRBV27 and J is TRBJ1-1; 8 bases match TRBD1. CDR3 size: 14 residues. The germline V gene encodes CDR1 MNHEY and CDR2 SMNVEV (reference sequence). V shed 6 bases, J shed 7 bases, and the junction held 10 bases outside the gene matches. DNA of the CDR3: TGTGCCAGCAGAGATAGGGGACAGGTACTTGAAGCTTTCTTT. This sequence encodes CASRDRGQVLEAFF.

The V and J genes are TRBV4-1 and TRBJ1-4; D is possibly TRBD1 (5 bases). The ends were cut back, 0 bases at V and 5 bases at J, with 13 bases in the middle. Germline V gene lookup returns CDR1 MGHRA and CDR2 YSYEKL. The CDR3 is 16 amino acids. The CDR3, as DNA: TGCGCCAGCAGCCAAGACCCACGGGGGTTGAATGAAAAACTGTTTTTT. Translating it yields CASSQDPRGLNEKLFF.

V gene TRBV29-1 combines with J gene TRBJ2-2, with 10 nucleotides matching TRBD1. The junction had 21 bases not matched to a gene; V was cut back by 4 bases and J by 1 base. The CDR3 runs to 21 residues. Germline lookup yields CDR1 SQVTM and CDR2 ANQGSEA. As DNA, the CDR3 is TGCAGCGTTGGAATTCCACACCGGGACAGGGGCGAAGCCGGGAACACCGGGGAGCTGTTTTTT. Amino acids: CSVGIPHRDRGEAGNTGELFF.

The V call is TRBV12-5, the J call TRBJ1-3; D gene uncertain. From germline, CDR1 is LGHNT and CDR2 FRNRAP. Between the trimmed V and J ends, which lost 7 bases and 3 bases, there was a span of 19 bases. This CDR3 is 16 amino acids long. The CDR3 region has the DNA TGTGCTAGTGCCCCCCTCAACACTAATAGTGGAAACACCATATATTTT. Translation gives CASAPLNTNSGNTIYF.

The J gene is TRBJ1-1, the V gene TRBV25-1, with a tentative D call TRBD1 (6 bases). The CDR3 is 14 amino acids. Germline-derived CDR1 and CDR2 are MGHDK and SYGVNS. Trimming removed 1 base from V and 3 bases from J, with 9 bases in between. This chain's CDR3 is CASSESYRDTEAFF. The CDR3 coding sequence is TGTGCCAGCAGTGAATCCTACAGGGACACTGAAGCTTTCTTT.

V and J are TRBV5-5 and TRBJ1-2; D gene unclear. Germline values: CDR1 SGHKS, CDR2 YYEKEE (reference sequence). V lost 2 bases, J lost 8 bases, and 7 bases lay in between. This CDR3 has 11 residues. The CDR3 region is CASSFRGGYTF. The CDR3 DNA reads as TGTGCCAGCAGCTTCCGGGGAGGCTACACCTTC.

The gene calls are TRBV7-9 and TRBJ2-1; the D gene is possibly TRBD2 (6 bases). Germline V CDR1 and CDR2: SEHNR, FQNEAQ (reference sequence). This CDR3 contains 13 residues. The V gene lost 5 bases and the J gene lost 10 bases, with 15 bases spanning the gap. This CDR3 reads CASSLGGFWEQFF. CDR3 bases: TGTGCCAGCAGCCTGGGGGGTTTCTGGGAGCAGTTCTTC. The full variable domain, in which reference TRBV7-9 and TRBJ2-1 provide the parts outside the CDR3, is DTGVSQNPRHKITKRGQNVTFRCDPISEHNRLYWYRQTLGQGPEFLTYFQNEAQLEKSRLLSDRFSAERPKGSFSTLEIQRTEQGDSAMYLCASSLGGFWEQFFGPGTRLTVL.

The CDR3 loop reads CAISEFTDYGYTF. The CDR3 region has the DNA TGTGCCATCAGTGAGTTCACGGACTATGGCTACACCTTC. This chain links TRBV10-3 with TRBJ1-2; no reliable D call. Trimming shortened V by 1 base and J by 3 bases, and 6 bases separated the two germline ends. Germline V gene data show CDR1 as ENHRY and CDR2 as SYGVKD. The CDR3 is made up of 13 amino acids.

The rearrangement uses TRBV5-1 and TRBJ2-1, with 11 bases aligning to TRBD1. The CDR3 is 15 amino acids. Germline CDR1 reads SGHRS; CDR2 reads YFSETQ. V lost 4 bases to trimming and J lost 5 bases; unmatched junction nucleotides: 5. CDR3 region: CASSTGQGAHNEQFF. The CDR3 coding sequence is TGCGCCAGCAGCACCGGACAGGGGGCGCACAATGAGCAGTTCTTC.

The rearrangement joins TRBV7-9 to TRBJ2-1, with unresolved D. The length of the CDR3 is 12 residues. Per germline, CDR1 SEHNR and CDR2 FQNEAQ (reference sequence). V gave up 2 bases and J gave up 7 bases, with 6 bases separating them. The CDR3 spells CASSLQVNEQFF. As DNA, the CDR3 is TGTGCCAGCAGCTTACAGGTGAATGAGCAGTTCTTC.

The V call is TRBV7-8, the J call TRBJ2-1; 11 bases fit TRBD2. Looked up from germline, CDR1 is SGHVS and CDR2 is FQNEAQ. The CDR3 spans 19 residues. The junction had 10 bases not matched to a gene; V was cut back by 0 bases and J by 3 bases. CDR3 coding DNA: TGTGCCAGCAGCTTAGCCGAACACCCCGGGACTAGCGGCTACAATGAGCAGTTCTTC. Amino acids: CASSLAEHPGTSGYNEQFF.

The chain couples TRBV5-1 to TRBJ2-1; TRBD2 agrees at 8 bases. From germline, CDR1 is SGHRS and CDR2 YFSETQ. Germline trimming cut 0 bases from V and 5 bases from J; bases unmatched to any gene: 7. CDR3 length: 16 residues. The CDR3 DNA follows: TGCGCCAGCAGCTTGGCCTTAGGCGGGGGGCACAATGAGCAGTTCTTC. Translated, it gives CASSLALGGGHNEQFF.

V is TRBV19 and J is TRBJ1-3; a weak D match, TRBD1 (6 bases). The CDR3 consists of 18 residues. Germline CDR1 reads LNHDA; CDR2 reads SQIVND (reference sequence). Deletions cut 8 bases from V and 0 bases from J, with 23 bases between. The CDR3 loop is CASLEGGDRSLSGNTIYF. The CDR3 bases are TGTGCCAGTCTCGAAGGGGGGGACCGAAGCCTCTCTGGAAACACCATATATTTT.

The V call is TRBV6-5, the J call TRBJ1-2; TRBD1 might be the D (6 bases). The length of the CDR3 is 15 residues. In germline, CDR1 is MNHEY, CDR2 SVGAGI. V gave up 6 bases and J gave up 4 bases, with 18 bases separating them. In DNA, the CDR3 is TGTGCCAGCAGAATAAACAGGGCTGGGGGCTATGGCTACACCTTC. Translated, it gives CASRINRAGGYGYTF.

This chain connects TRBV15 to TRBJ2-3; 11 bases align to TRBD2. The V gene end was trimmed by 1 base and the J gene end by 3 bases; junction bases not matched to a gene: 18. The CDR3 covers 21 residues. From germline, CDR1 is LNHNV and CDR2 YYDKDF (reference sequence). CDR3 protein: CATSRGAGVPSGGYWTDTQYF. CDR3 in DNA: TGTGCCACCAGCAGAGGGGCGGGGGTCCCTAGCGGGGGGTATTGGACAGATACGCAGTATTTT.

This sequence joins TRBV5-1 and TRBJ1-1, with 11 bases matching TRBD1. CDR1 is SGHRS, CDR2 YFSETQ, per germline. CDR3 length: 17 amino acids. Unmatched junction bases numbered 6, after V lost 1 base and J lost 1 base. In DNA form, the CDR3 reads TGCGCCAGCAGCTTGCGGACAGGGGGCCGGGGGAACACTGAAGCTTTCTTT. This encodes CASSLRTGGRGNTEAFF.

The chain employs TRBV15 and TRBJ1-5; D gene ambiguous. Per the germline V gene, CDR1 is LNHNV and CDR2 is YYDKDF (reference sequence). The germline V and J ends were trimmed by 4 bases and 0 bases, with 19 bases remaining between them. This CDR3 is 18 amino acids long. The CDR3 loop reads CATSNGNETIDSNQPQHF. The CDR3, as DNA: TGTGCCACCAGCAATGGTAACGAAACAATCGATAGCAATCAGCCCCAGCATTTT.

The rearrangement uses TRBV30 and TRBJ1-5; maybe TRBD1 (5 bases). Germline V lookup: CDR1 GTSNPN, CDR2 SVGIG (reference sequence). Trimming took off 0 bases at V and 5 bases at J, with 8 bases between the two ends. The CDR3 sequence is 13 residues long. The CDR3: CAWSVNRYQPQHF. The CDR3 coding sequence is TGTGCCTGGAGTGTAAACAGGTATCAGCCCCAGCATTTT. The whole variable domain, filled in from reference TRBV30 and TRBJ1-5, reads SQTIHQWPATLVQPVGSPLSLECTVEGTSNPNLYWYRQAAGRGLQLLFYSVGIGQISSEVPQNLSASRPQDRQFILSSKKLLLSDSGFYLCAWSVNRYQPQHFGDGTRLSIL.

This rearrangement joins TRBV5-4 to TRBJ1-6; D is unresolved. This CDR3 has 16 residues. Germline CDR1 SGHNT, CDR2 YYREEE (reference sequence). The V gene lost 0 bases and the J gene lost 0 bases, with 7 bases spanning the gap. CDR3: CASSLDPSSYNSPLHF. The CDR3 bases are TGTGCCAGCAGCTTGGATCCCAGCTCCTATAATTCACCCCTCCACTTT.